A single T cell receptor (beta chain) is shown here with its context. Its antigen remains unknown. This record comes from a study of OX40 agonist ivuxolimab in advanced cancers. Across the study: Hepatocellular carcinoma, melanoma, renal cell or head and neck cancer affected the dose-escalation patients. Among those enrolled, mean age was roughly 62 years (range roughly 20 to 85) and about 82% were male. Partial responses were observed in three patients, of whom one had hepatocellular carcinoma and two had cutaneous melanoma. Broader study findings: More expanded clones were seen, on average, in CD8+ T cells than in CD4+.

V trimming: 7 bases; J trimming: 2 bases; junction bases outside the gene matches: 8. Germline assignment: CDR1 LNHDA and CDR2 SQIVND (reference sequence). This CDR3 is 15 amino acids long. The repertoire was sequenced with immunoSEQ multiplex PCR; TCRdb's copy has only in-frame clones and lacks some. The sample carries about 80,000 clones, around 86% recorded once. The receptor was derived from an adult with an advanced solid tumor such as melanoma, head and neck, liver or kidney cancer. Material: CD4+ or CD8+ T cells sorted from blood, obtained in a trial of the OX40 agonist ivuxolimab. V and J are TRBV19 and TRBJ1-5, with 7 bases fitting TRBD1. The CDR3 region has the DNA TGTGCCAGTACCCTCGACAGGGTTGGCAATCAGCCCCAGCATTTT. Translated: CASTLDRVGNQPQHF. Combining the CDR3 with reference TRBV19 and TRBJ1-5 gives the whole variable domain DGGITQSPKYLFRKEGQNVTLSCEQNLNHDAMYWYRQDPGQGLRLIYYSQIVNDFQKGDIAEGYSVSREKKESFPLTVTSAQKNPTAFYLCASTLDRVGNQPQHFGDGTRLSIL.